This TCR beta chain comes out of a study of T cell responses to AZD1222 COVID-19 vaccine. Remarks on this clone: The antigen remains unidentified.

Overall study findings and caveats: Donors skewed white British and female; clonal diversity was possibly underestimated. Two AZD1222 administrations were followed by greater Spike-specific TCR breadth and depth. Recipients of AZD1222 seropositive at baseline numbered only five or six. Spike regions recognized by vaccine-associated CD4 TCRs spanned the protein, led by 160-218 and 743-854.

Trimming removed 5 bases from V and 7 bases from J; junction bases left unmatched: 4. This CDR3 spans 13 amino acids. Germline V gene lookup returns CDR1 SEHNR and CDR2 FQNEAQ (reference sequence). The repertoire was sequenced with immunoSEQ multiplex PCR; TCRdb's copy has only in-frame clones and lacks some. The profile shows some 170,000 clones, 70% to 90% of them singletons. The V gene is TRBV7-9, the J gene TRBJ1-5; 8 bases agree with TRBD1. The sequencing here drew on peripheral blood, taken 28 days after the second dose of the MenACWY control vaccine. The source of this sequence is an adult who received the MenACWY meningococcal vaccine as a control. The CDR3 is CASSPGQGQPQHF. CDR3 bases: TGTGCCAGCAGCCCTGGACAGGGCCAGCCCCAGCATTTT. The complete variable domain, with remaining parts taken from reference TRBV7-9 and TRBJ1-5, reads DTGVSQNPRHKITKRGQNVTFRCDPISEHNRLYWYRQTLGQGPEFLTYFQNEAQLEKSRLLSDRFSAERPKGSFSTLEIQRTEQGDSAMYLCASSPGQGQPQHFGDGTRLSIL.